This T cell receptor (beta chain) comes out of a study of T cells in Graves' hyperthyroidism and ophthalmopathy. V lost 4 bases, J lost 0 bases, and 10 bases lay in between. There are 14 residues in the CDR3. Germline V gives CDR1 SGHRS, CDR2 YFSETQ. Cells are PBMCs isolated from about 10 ml of fresh blood. Amplified TCR beta CDR3 regions derived from RNA transcripts. Initially, a first-round RT-PCR of the TCR CDR3 employed the HTBI primer set. TCRdb recomputed calls from the multiplex PCR reads with MiXCR, one row per CDR3 protein. The data show roughly 400,000 distinct CDR3 sequences, around 25% seen once.

The sequencing sample was made of blood. The rearrangement links TRBV5-1 to TRBJ2-5; tentatively, D is TRBD2 (6 bases). The sequence was collected from a man aged 50 to 59 with Graves' hyperthyroidism. The CDR3: CASSLWDYQETQYF. The CDR3 nucleotides read TGCGCCAGCAGCCTCTGGGACTACCAAGAGACCCAGTACTTC.